What follows describes a single T cell receptor beta chain. This clone has more than one count but fewer than ten. Its antigen remains unidentified. No much larger clonotype is one base removed from it; base qualities were not supplied. These data come from a study of OX40 agonist ivuxolimab in advanced cancers. For the study in its entirety: Ivuxolimab, which targeted the costimulatory receptor OX40 (CD134), was an agonistic, fully human IgG2 monoclonal antibody. Prior anti-PD-1, anti-PD-L1 or anti-CTLA-4 therapy was permitted, and checkpoint inhibitors had been received by 30% to 40% of dose-escalation patients. Peripheral TCRbeta sequencing aimed to test whether ivuxolimab altered TCR sequence diversity and caused clonal T-cell expansion. A male proportion of around 81% and a mean age of approximately 61 years, ranging from roughly 23 to 80, were recorded for the dose-escalation cohort. Intravenous ivuxolimab was administered to patients every 2 weeks at six dose levels: 0.01, 0.1, 0.3, 1.5, 3 and 10 mg/kg. Among the approximately 50 dose-escalation patients, some 20 had hepatocellular carcinoma, 15 melanoma, 9 renal cell carcinoma and 9 head and neck cancer. Partial responses occurred in three dose-escalation patients, of whom one had hepatocellular carcinoma and two had cutaneous melanoma. The paper reports the monotherapy dose-escalation portion (N of about 54 patients) of the phase I ivuxolimab trial.

For sequencing of the TCRbeta CDR3 region, genomic DNA was extracted from the sorted cells. TCRbeta CDR3 regions were sequenced using the immunoSEQ Assay. TCRdb provides this immuneACCESS table in a form limited to in-frame rearrangements. Some clones are lacking; in checked studies, under half of them reflect an unresolved V gene, and why the rest are absent is not known. The sample profile shows fewer than 60,000 clones; approximately 90% of them were found once. Around 12% of the sample is taken by the ten largest. In the germline V gene, CDR1 corresponds to SGHVS and CDR2 to FQNEAQ. The CDR3 goes from the cysteine to the phenylalanine over 14 residues. Only the CDR3 DNA is retained, 42 bases long and in frame from the first base. Between the V and J ends, shortened by 3 bases and 2 bases respectively, the junction contains 10 bases. Study-level results and caveats: In partial responders in the 0.1-3.0 mg/kg groups, normalized peripheral clonal expansion was found to be among the lowest, especially among CD8+ T cells. At doses of 0.1 to 3.0 mg/kg, clonal expansion of both CD4+ and CD8+ T cells in blood was seen between baseline and week 6. After ivuxolimab, expanded clones were on average more numerous among CD8+ T cells than among CD4+ T cells. The antigen specificity of the peripheral T cells that underwent clonal expansion was not determined. Low levels of normalized T-cell clonal expansion were also seen in some nonresponding patients.

Patients with a history of autoimmune disease or receiving systemic immunosuppression were excluded from the trial. Peripheral blood for TCR sequencing was collected from all dose cohorts at baseline, on cycle 4 day 1, and on cycle 7 day 1. The samples were taken from a phase I, first-in-human, multicenter, open-label dose-escalation trial of ivuxolimab. Adults with locally advanced or metastatic melanoma, renal cell carcinoma, hepatocellular carcinoma or head and neck squamous cell carcinoma were enrolled in the trial. CD4+ and CD8+ T cells were sorted separately from peripheral blood before TCR sequencing.

This sequence originates from an adult with an advanced solid tumor such as melanoma, head and neck, liver or kidney cancer. The V and J segments used are TRBV7-8 and TRBJ1-1; the D gene is not confidently resolved. The material sequenced was CD4+ or CD8+ T cells sorted from blood, taken in a trial of the OX40 agonist ivuxolimab. At the DNA level, the sequence is TGTGCCAGCAGCTTCGGACGGAGAAACACTGAAGCTTTCTTT. This codes for CASSFGRRNTEAFF.